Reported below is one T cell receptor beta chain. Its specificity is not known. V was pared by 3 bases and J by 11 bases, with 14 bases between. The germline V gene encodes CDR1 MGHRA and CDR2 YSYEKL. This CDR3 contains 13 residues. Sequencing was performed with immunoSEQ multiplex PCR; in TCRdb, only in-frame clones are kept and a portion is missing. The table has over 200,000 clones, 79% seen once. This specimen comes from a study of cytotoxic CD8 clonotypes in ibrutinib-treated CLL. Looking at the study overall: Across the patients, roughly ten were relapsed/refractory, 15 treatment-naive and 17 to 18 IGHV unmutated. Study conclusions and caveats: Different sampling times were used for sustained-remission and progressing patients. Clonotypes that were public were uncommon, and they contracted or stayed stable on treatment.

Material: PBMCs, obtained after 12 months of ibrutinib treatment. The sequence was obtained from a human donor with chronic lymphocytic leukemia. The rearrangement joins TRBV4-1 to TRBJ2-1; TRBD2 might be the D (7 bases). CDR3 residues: CASSQGGASKQFF. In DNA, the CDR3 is TGCGCCAGCAGCCAGGGGGGGGCCTCTAAGCAGTTCTTC.